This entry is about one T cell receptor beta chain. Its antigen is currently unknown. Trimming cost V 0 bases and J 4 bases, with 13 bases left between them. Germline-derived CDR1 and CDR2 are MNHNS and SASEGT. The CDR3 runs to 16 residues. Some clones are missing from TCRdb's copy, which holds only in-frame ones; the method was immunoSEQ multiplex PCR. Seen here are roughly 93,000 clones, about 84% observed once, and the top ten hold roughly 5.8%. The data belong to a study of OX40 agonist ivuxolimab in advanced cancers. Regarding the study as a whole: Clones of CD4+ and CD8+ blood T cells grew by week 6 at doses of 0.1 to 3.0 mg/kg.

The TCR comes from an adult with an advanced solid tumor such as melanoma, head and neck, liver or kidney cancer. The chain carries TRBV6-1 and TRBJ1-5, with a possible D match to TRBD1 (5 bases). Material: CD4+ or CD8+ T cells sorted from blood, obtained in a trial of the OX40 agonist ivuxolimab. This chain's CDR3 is CASSEAKGLLNQPQHF. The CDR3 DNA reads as TGTGCCAGCAGTGAAGCGAAGGGACTTCTAAATCAGCCCCAGCATTTT.